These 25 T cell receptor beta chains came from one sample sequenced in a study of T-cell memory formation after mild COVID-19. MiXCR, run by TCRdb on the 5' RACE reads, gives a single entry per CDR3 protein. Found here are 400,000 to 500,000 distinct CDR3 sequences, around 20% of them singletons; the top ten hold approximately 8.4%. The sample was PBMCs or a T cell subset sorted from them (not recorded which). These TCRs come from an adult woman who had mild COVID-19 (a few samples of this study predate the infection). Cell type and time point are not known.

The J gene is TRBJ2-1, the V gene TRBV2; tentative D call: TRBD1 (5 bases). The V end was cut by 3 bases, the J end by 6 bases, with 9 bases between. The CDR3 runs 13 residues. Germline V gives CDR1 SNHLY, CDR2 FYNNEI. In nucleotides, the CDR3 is TGTGCCAGCAGTGAGTCAGGGTTCAATGAGCAGTTCTTC. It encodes CASSESGFNEQFF. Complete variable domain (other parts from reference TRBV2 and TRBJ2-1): EPEVTQTPSHQVTQMGQEVILRCVPISNHLYFYWYRQILGQKVEFLVSFYNNEISEKSEIFDDQFSVERPDGSNFTLKIRSTKLEDSAMYFCASSESGFNEQFFGPGTRLTVL.

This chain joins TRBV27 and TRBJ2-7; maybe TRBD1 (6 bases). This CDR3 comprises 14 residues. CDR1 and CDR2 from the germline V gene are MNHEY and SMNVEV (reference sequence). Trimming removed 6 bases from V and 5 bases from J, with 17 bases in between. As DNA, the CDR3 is TGTGCCAGCAGAGCCTCGGGACAATCCGACGAGCAGTACTTC. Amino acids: CASRASGQSDEQYF.

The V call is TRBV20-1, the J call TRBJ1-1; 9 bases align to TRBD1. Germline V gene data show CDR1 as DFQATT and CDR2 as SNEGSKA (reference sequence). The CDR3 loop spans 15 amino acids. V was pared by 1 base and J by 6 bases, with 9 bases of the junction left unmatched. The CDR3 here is CSARAQQGAGAEAFF. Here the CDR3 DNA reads TGCAGTGCTAGAGCCCAACAGGGGGCGGGCGCTGAAGCTTTCTTT.

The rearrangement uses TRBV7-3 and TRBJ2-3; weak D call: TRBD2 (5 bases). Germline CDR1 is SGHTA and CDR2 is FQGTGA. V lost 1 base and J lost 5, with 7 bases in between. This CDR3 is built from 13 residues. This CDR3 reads CASSLISEDTQYF. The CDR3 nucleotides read TGTGCCAGCAGCTTAATTAGCGAAGATACGCAGTATTTT.

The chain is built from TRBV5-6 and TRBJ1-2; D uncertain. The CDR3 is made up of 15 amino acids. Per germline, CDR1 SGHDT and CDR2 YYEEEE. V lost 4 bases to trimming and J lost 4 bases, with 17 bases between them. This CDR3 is CASSLGSFTSYGYTF. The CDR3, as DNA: TGTGCCAGCAGCCTAGGGTCGTTCACCTCCTATGGCTACACCTTC.

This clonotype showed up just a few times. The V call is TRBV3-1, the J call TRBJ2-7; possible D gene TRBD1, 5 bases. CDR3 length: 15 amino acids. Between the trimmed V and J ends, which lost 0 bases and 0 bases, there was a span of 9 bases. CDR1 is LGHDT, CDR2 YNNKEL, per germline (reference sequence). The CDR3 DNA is TGTGCCAGCAGCCAAGAGGGGCTGAGCTCCTACGAGCAGTACTTC. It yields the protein CASSQEGLSSYEQYF.

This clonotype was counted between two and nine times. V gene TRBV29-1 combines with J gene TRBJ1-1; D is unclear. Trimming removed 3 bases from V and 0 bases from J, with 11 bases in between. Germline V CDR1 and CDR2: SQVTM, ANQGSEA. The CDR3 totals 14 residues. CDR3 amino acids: CSVESGTLNTEAFF. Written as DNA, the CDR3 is TGCAGCGTTGAGTCCGGCACACTGAACACTGAAGCTTTCTTT. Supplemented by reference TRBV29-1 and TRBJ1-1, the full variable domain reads SAVISQKPSRDICQRGTSLTIQCQVDSQVTMMFWYRQQPGQSLTLIATANQGSEATYESGFVIDKFPISRPNLTFSTLTVSNMSPEDSSIYLCSVESGTLNTEAFFGQGTRLTVV.

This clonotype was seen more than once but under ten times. The CDR3 here is CASSLAEAGYGYTF. In nucleotides, the CDR3 is TGTGCCAGCAGTTTGGCCGAGGCAGGGTATGGCTACACCTTC. The V gene is TRBV27, the J gene TRBJ1-2; TRBD1 is a possible D gene (5 bases). The CDR3 consists of 14 residues. V was clipped by 3 bases and J by 5 bases, with 13 bases between them. Germline V gene sequence: CDR1 MNHEY, CDR2 SMNVEV (reference sequence).

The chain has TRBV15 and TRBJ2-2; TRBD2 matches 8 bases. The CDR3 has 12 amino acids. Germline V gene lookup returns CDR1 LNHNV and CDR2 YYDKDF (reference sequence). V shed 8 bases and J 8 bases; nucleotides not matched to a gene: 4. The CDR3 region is CATSAGEGELFF. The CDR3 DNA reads TGTGCCACCTCAGCGGGGGAAGGGGAGCTGTTTTTT.

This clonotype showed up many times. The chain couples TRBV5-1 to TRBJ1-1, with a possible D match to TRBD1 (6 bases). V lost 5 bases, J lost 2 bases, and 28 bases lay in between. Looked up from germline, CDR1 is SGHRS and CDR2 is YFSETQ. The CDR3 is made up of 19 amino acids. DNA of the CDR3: TGCGCCAGCAGACACGACCTACAGGGAAGAAGGACGGCTAACACTGAAGCTTTCTTT. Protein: CASRHDLQGRRTANTEAFF.

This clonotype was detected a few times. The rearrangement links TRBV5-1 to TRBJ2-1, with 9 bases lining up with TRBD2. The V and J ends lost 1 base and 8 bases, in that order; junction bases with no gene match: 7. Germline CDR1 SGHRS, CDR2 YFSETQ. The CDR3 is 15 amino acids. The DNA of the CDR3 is TGCGCCAGCAGCTTGATGGCGGGAGGGCCCCATGAGCAGTTCTTC. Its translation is CASSLMAGGPHEQFF.

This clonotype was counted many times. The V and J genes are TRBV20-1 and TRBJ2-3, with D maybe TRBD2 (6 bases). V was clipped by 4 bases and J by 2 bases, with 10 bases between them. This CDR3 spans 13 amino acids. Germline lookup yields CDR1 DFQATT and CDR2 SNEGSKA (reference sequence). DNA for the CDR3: TGCAGTGCTACCGGGGGAGTCACAGATACGCAGTATTTT. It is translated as CSATGGVTDTQYF.

The CDR3 DNA follows: TGTGCCAGCAGTGAATGGCGGGGGGGCACAGATACGCAGTATTTT. Protein sequence: CASSEWRGGTDTQYF. The chain uses TRBV6-1 and TRBJ2-3, with 8 bases aligning to TRBD2. CDR1 is MNHNS and CDR2 is SASEGT in the germline V gene. The ends lost 2 bases at V and 1 base at J; junction bases unmatched: 2. This CDR3 contains 15 residues.

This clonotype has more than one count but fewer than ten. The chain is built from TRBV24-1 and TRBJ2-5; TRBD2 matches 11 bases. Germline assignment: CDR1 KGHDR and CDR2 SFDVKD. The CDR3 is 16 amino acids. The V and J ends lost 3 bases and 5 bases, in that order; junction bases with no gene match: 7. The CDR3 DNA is TGTGCCACCAGTGATCCAAGTCCTAGCGGGGGGGAGACCCAGTACTTC. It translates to CATSDPSPSGGETQYF.

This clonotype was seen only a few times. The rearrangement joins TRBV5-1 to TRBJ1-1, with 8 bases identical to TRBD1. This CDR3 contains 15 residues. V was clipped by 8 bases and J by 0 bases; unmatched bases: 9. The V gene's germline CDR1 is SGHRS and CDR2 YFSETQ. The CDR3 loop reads CASKREGQVNTEAFF. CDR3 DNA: TGCGCCAGTAAACGGGAGGGACAGGTGAACACTGAAGCTTTCTTT.

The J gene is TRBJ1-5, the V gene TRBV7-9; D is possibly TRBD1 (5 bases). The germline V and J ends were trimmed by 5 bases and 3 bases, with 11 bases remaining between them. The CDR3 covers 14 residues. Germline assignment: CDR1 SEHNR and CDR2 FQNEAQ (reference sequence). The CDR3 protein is CASSHGGNNQPQHF. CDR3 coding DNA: TGTGCCAGCAGCCATGGGGGGAACAATCAGCCCCAGCATTTT.

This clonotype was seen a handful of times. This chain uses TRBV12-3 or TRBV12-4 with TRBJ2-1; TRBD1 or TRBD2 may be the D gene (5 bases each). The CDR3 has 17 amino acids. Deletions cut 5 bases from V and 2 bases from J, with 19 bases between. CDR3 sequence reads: CASSLSVGTLTYNEQFF. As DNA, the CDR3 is TGTGCCAGCAGTCTGAGTGTAGGGACGCTCACCTACAATGAGCAGTTCTTC.

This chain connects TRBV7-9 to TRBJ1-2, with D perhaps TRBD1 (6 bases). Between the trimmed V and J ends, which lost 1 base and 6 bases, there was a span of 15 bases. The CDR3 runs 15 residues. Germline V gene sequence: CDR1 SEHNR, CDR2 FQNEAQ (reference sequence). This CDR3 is CASSLGVGGPDGYTF. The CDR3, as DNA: TGTGCCAGCAGCTTAGGGGTCGGGGGCCCCGATGGCTACACCTTC.

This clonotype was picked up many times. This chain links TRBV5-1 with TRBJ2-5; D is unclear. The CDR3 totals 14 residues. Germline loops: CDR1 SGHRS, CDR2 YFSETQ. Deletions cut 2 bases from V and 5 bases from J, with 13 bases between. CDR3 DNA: TGCGCCAGCAGCTTCGCCGGCATTAGGGAGACCCAGTACTTC. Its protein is CASSFAGIRETQYF.

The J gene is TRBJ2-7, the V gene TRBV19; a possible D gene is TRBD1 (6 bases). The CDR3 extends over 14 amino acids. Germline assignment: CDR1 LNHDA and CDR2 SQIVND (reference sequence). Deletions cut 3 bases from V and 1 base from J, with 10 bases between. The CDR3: CASSMGQGSYEQYF. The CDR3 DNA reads TGTGCCAGTAGTATGGGACAAGGATCCTACGAGCAGTACTTC.

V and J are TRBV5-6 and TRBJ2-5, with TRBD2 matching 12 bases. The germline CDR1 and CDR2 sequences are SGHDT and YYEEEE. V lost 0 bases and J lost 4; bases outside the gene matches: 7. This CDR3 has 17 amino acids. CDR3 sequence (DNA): TGTGCCAGCAGCTTGGTCCTAGCGGGAGGGCCGGGAGAGACCCAGTACTTC. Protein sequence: CASSLVLAGGPGETQYF.

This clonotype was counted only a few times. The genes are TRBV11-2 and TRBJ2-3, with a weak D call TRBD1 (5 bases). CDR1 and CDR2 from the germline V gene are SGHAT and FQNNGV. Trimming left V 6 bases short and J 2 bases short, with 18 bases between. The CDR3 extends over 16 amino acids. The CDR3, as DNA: TGTGCCAGCAGACCGGGTGTGGGGCTCTACACAGATACGCAGTATTTT. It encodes CASRPGVGLYTDTQYF.

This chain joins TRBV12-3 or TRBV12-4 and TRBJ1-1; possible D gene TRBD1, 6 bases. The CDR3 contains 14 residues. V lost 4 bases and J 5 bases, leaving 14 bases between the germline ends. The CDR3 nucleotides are TGTGCCAGCAGTTCTGCAGGGAGGGGGACTGAAGCTTTCTTT. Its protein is CASSSAGRGTEAFF.

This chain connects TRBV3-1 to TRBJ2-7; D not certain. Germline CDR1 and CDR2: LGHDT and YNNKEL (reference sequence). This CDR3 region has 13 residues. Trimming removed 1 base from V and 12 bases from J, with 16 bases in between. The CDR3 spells CASSQALDLLPYF. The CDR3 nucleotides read TGTGCCAGCAGCCAAGCCCTGGACCTTCTGCCGTACTTC.

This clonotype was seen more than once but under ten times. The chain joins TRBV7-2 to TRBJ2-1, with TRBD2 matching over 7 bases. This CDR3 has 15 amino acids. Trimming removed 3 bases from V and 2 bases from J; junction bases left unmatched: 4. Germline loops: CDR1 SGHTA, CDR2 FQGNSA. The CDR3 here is CASSFGEGTYNEQFF. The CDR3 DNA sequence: TGTGCCAGCAGCTTTGGGGAGGGAACCTACAATGAGCAGTTCTTC.